A selection of T cell receptor beta chains follows, all from one sample in a study of control samples from healthy donors and cancer patients. The method was immunoSEQ multiplex PCR; TCRdb's version includes in-frame clones alone and lacks a portion of them. This table holds about 89,000 clones, about 85% found once. The sequencing sample was made of blood. The receptors stem from a woman aged 40 to 55 in good health. The CDR3 runs from the conserved cysteine through the conserved F or W. A D gene is named only where the DNA matches it firmly. Part of the rows lack a size; the others show once, few, many or a class for expanded clones.

d_call j_call v_call clone_size cdr3_nt cdr3_aa
TRBD2 TRBJ2-3 TRBV5-1 NA TGCGCCAGCAGCTTGGTCCCCTTAGCGGGGGGCCGTGGAGATACGCAGTATTTT CASSLVPLAGGRGDTQYF
TRBD1 TRBJ1-2 TRBV5-1 NA TGCGCCAGCAGCCCACGACAGGGCTATGGCTACACCTTC CASSPRQGYGYTF
TRBD1 TRBJ2-7 TRBV23-1 NA TGCGCCAGCGGGACAGGGCTCGAGCAGTACTTC CASGTGLEQYF
TRBD2 TRBJ2-5 TRBV27 NA TGTGCCAGCAGTTCGCGTGGTAGCGGGGGGCAAGAGACCCAGTACTTC CASSSRGSGGQETQYF
NA TRBJ1-1 TRBV20-1 NA TGCAGTGCTAGAGGACTCACTGAAGCTTTCTTT CSARGLTEAFF
NA TRBJ1-5 TRBV30 few TGTGCCTGCTCGGCGGGCGGGGGGGCTAGCAATCAGCCCCAGCATTTT CACSAGGGASNQPQHF
NA TRBJ2-2 TRBV2 NA TGTGCCAGCAGTGAAGCGGACAGAAACACCGGGGAGCTGTTTTTT CASSEADRNTGELFF
NA TRBJ1-6 TRBV4-1 NA TGCGCCAGCAGCCAGGGGGTGCCGGCCTATAATTCACCCCTCCACTTT CASSQGVPAYNSPLHF
NA TRBJ2-7 TRBV3-1/TRBV3-2 NA TGTGCCAGCAGCCAAGTTCTATTTTGGACGGGGAACGGGGTCTACGAGCAGTACTTC CASSQVLFWTGNGVYEQYF
TRBD1 TRBJ2-2 TRBV2 NA TGTGCCGGACAGGCCTCGGCCGGGGAGCTGTTTTTT CAGQASAGELFF
NA TRBJ2-2 TRBV10-1 many TGCGCCAGCAGTGAGTGGGATCTCGCGAACACCGGGGAGCTGTTTTTT CASSEWDLANTGELFF
TRBD2 TRBJ2-3 TRBV10-3 NA TGTGCCATCAGTGCCGCTAGCGGGGGCGCTTCAGATACGCAGTATTTT CAISAASGGASDTQYF
TRBD1 TRBJ1-1 TRBV5-6 NA TGTGCCAGCAGCTTGGCCGGACAGGGGTTCACTGAAGCTTTCTTT CASSLAGQGFTEAFF
TRBD1 TRBJ1-2 TRBV29-1 NA TGCAGCGTTGAAAGCCCGACAGGGTCTCTAAACTATGGCTACACCTTC CSVESPTGSLNYGYTF
NA TRBJ2-7 TRBV20-1 NA TGCAGTGCTAGTGACCGAACCTACGAGCAGTACTTC CSASDRTYEQYF
TRBD2 TRBJ2-1 TRBV9 NA TGTGCCAGCAGCCAACTTAGCGGGGGGCCCTACAATGAGCAGTTCTTC CASSQLSGGPYNEQFF
NA TRBJ2-1 TRBV12-5 NA TGTGCTAGTGGTCCCCGGACTAATGAGCAGTTCTTC CASGPRTNEQFF
NA TRBJ1-5 TRBV18 NA TGTGCCAGCTCAAATGATAGGGGTAGCAATCAGCCCCAGCATTTT CASSNDRGSNQPQHF
NA TRBJ2-7 TRBV30 NA TGTGCCTGGAGTGACCGGAGGAGGTCCTACGAGCAGTACTTC CAWSDRRRSYEQYF
TRBD2 TRBJ2-7 TRBV7-3 NA TGTGCCAGCAGCTCGGGACTAGCGGGGGTACAGTACTTC CASSSGLAGVQYF
NA TRBJ2-7 TRBV4-3 once TGCGCCAGCAGCCAAGGAACCGGGGGTCGCTACGAGCAGTACTTC CASSQGTGGRYEQYF
TRBD2 TRBJ2-7 TRBV20-1 NA TGCAGTGCTAGTCCCCCCGGACTAGCCTACGAGCAGTACTTC CSASPPGLAYEQYF
NA TRBJ1-1 TRBV24-1 many TGTGCCACCAGTGATTCAAACCAAGGGGGGGACACTGAAGCTTTCTTT CATSDSNQGGDTEAFF
NA TRBJ2-7 TRBV7-8 NA TGTGCCAGCAGCCCCCGAGACACCTTATACGAGCAGTACTTC CASSPRDTLYEQYF
TRBD1 TRBJ2-1 TRBV7-9 NA TGTGCCAGCAGCCCTCTGGGACAGGGGGCATTACAGTTCTTC CASSPLGQGALQFF
TRBD1 TRBJ1-2 TRBV30 NA TGTGCCTGTCCTCAGGGGGGGCAACAGTATGGCTACACCTTC CACPQGGQQYGYTF
NA TRBJ1-6 TRBV6-5 NA TGTGCCAGCAGCGCGAGACAGAATTCACCCCTCCACTTT CASSARQNSPLHF
NA TRBJ2-3 TRBV7-2 once TGTGCCAGCAGCTTAGATCGGGCAGATACGCAGTATTTT CASSLDRADTQYF
NA TRBJ2-2 TRBV24-1 NA TGTGCCACCAGTGATCCTACAGGAAGTTACACCGGGGAGCTGTTTTTT CATSDPTGSYTGELFF
NA TRBJ1-1 TRBV3-1/TRBV3-2 NA TGTGCCAGCAGCAGAGTCTATACAGGAAAACCGACTGAAGCTTTCTTT CASSRVYTGKPTEAFF
NA TRBJ2-3 TRBV6-5 NA TGTGCCAGCAGTCGGGACTCGGCAATCACAGATACGCAGTATTTT CASSRDSAITDTQYF
TRBD1 TRBJ1-2 TRBV27 NA TGTGCCAGCAGTTTAAAGACAGGGGGCGCCTATGGCTACACCTTC CASSLKTGGAYGYTF
NA TRBJ1-1 TRBV27 NA TGTGCCAGCAGTTTATCCCTCGACAGCAACACTGAAGCTTTCTTT CASSLSLDSNTEAFF
TRBD1 TRBJ1-5 TRBV30 NA TGTGCCTGGGCGAAGGGGGCCCGGCAGCCCCAGCATTTT CAWAKGARQPQHF
TRBD1 TRBJ2-7 TRBV5-5 NA TGTGCCAGCAGCTTGACAGGGGTCTACGAGCAGTACTTC CASSLTGVYEQYF
TRBD1 TRBJ1-6 TRBV20-1 NA TGCAGTGCTAGTAAACAGGGGTATAATTCACCCCTCCACTTT CSASKQGYNSPLHF
NA TRBJ2-6 TRBV6-2/TRBV6-3 NA TGTGCCAGCAGTCCCCTCTTCAGCTCTGGGGCCAACGTCCTGACTTTC CASSPLFSSGANVLTF
TRBD1 TRBJ2-2 TRBV14 few TGTGCCAGCCGAGGGACAGGGGGCACCGGGGAGCTGTTTTTT CASRGTGGTGELFF
NA TRBJ1-2 TRBV9 NA TGTGCCAGCAGCGTAGCTACAGGGCCATATGGCTACACCTTC CASSVATGPYGYTF
NA TRBJ1-1 TRBV18 NA TGTGCCAGCTCCCCCCTGGAGCGATCTGAAGCTTTCTTT CASSPLERSEAFF
NA TRBJ1-1 TRBV7-9 NA TGTGCCAGCAGCGGCCAGACAGGGAACACTGAAGCTTTCTTT CASSGQTGNTEAFF
TRBD1 TRBJ2-7 TRBV6-5 NA TGTGCCAGCAGTTACCCCACAGGGGGCAAGATCTACGAGCAGTACTTC CASSYPTGGKIYEQYF
NA TRBJ2-5 TRBV13 NA TGTGCCAGCAGCTTAGGCATAGGAGGAGCCTCCCAAGAGACCCAGTACTTC CASSLGIGGASQETQYF
NA TRBJ1-2 TRBV18 NA TGTGCCAGCTCACCGATAAAGGAGGCGGGCTACACCTTC CASSPIKEAGYTF
TRBD2 TRBJ2-2 TRBV10-3 NA TGTGCCACGAGGGACTATTCCACCGGGGAGCTGTTTTTT CATRDYSTGELFF
NA TRBJ2-3 TRBV4-3 NA TGCGCCAGCAGCCGAGCTTCCGGGAGAGCAGATACGCAGTATTTT CASSRASGRADTQYF
NA TRBJ1-2 TRBV7-2 few TGTGCCAGCAGCTTAGGACGGAGCTATGGCTACACCTTC CASSLGRSYGYTF
NA TRBJ1-2 TRBV6-5 NA TGTGCCAGCAGTTACAGGTCAATAAATAACTATGGCTACACCTTC CASSYRSINNYGYTF
NA TRBJ2-2 TRBV9 NA TGTGCCAGCAGCGTCAACCCTTGGGGGACCGGGGAGCTGTTTTTT CASSVNPWGTGELFF
NA TRBJ1-1 TRBV25-1 NA TGTGCCAGCAGTTCAAGTAGGGGTTACACTGAAGCTTTCTTT CASSSSRGYTEAFF
TRBD2 TRBJ2-7 TRBV27 NA TGTGCCAGCAGGGCGGGGAGGGACGTGAACTACGAGCAGTACTTC CASRAGRDVNYEQYF